A single sample is the source of the 12 T cell receptor beta chains below, sequenced in a study of prognosis after radiotherapy for stage I lung cancer. Two-round multiplex PCR, the amplification method, yielded TCR beta CDR3 from genomic DNA. Initially, in first-round PCR, primers specific to each TRBV and TRBJ gene were used. In TCRdb, the multiplex PCR reads were re-called with MiXCR into one record per CDR3 protein. The sample holds some 15,000 distinct CDR3 sequences, about 30% seen once. The sequences come from PBMCs, collected before or after stereotactic body radiation therapy (not recorded which). The receptors here all came from a donor aged 50 or older with non-small cell lung cancer.

This clonotype has at least ten counts. A read error may explain this, as a much larger clone is one base away. The chain combines TRBV12-3 or TRBV12-4 with TRBJ2-7; 9 nucleotides align to TRBD2. Trimming took 5 bases from V and 3 from J; bases not matched to a gene: 8. The CDR3 is 15 residues long. The CDR3 coding sequence is TGTGCCAGCAGTCGACTAGCGGCTCTTGGCTACGAGCAGTACTTC. The encoded protein is CASSRLAALGYEQYF.

This clonotype showed up many times. Being one base from a much bigger clone, this may be a read error. The V call is TRBV7-9, the J call TRBJ1-2; D remains unclear. Trimming took off 0 bases at V and 4 bases at J, with 21 bases between the two ends. The CDR3 totals 18 residues. The germline CDR1 and CDR2 sequences are SEHNR and FQNEAQ (reference sequence). The CDR3 reads CASSLALPRKNRPYGYTF. The CDR3 DNA sequence: TGTGCCAGCAGCTTAGCTCTTCCCCGAAAGAACAGACCCTATGGCTACACCTTC.

This clonotype was seen repeatedly, ten times or more. The genes are TRBV5-4 and TRBJ2-5; 9 bases line up with TRBD2. The germline CDR1 and CDR2 sequences are SGHNT and YYREEE (reference sequence). V lost 4 bases to trimming and J lost 5 bases; unmatched junction nucleotides: 6. This CDR3 region has 14 residues. The CDR3 nucleotides are TGTGCCAGCAGCGTTAGCGGGAGAGGGGAGACCCAGTACTTC. It codes for CASSVSGRGETQYF.

In this sample, this clonotype turned up many times. V gene TRBV5-6 combines with J gene TRBJ2-7; 10 bases agree with TRBD2. Germline V gives CDR1 SGHDT, CDR2 YYEEEE. V lost 4 bases, J lost 1 base, and 11 bases stayed unmatched. There are 17 residues in the CDR3. The CDR3, as DNA: TGTGCCAGCAGCCGTGGGGATCAAGCGGGAGGGTCCTACGAGCAGTACTTC. It yields the protein CASSRGDQAGGSYEQYF.

This clonotype appeared many times. This chain joins TRBV15 and TRBJ1-1; perhaps TRBD1 as D (6 bases). The germline CDR1 and CDR2 sequences are LNHNV and YYDKDF (reference sequence). This CDR3 comprises 14 residues. V was shortened by 5 bases and J by 4 bases, with 14 bases between the two germline ends. CDR3 region: CATSPQQGGTEAFF. The CDR3 DNA follows: TGTGCCACCAGCCCACAACAGGGAGGCACTGAAGCTTTCTTT. Together with reference TRBV15 and TRBJ1-1, the CDR3 gives the full variable domain: DAMVIQNPRYQVTQFGKPVTLSCSQTLNHNVMYWYQQKSSQAPKLLFHYYDKDFNNEADTPDNFQSRRPNTSFCFLDIRSPGLGDTAMYLCATSPQQGGTEAFFGQGTRLTVV.

This clonotype was counted ten times or more. This chain connects TRBV27 to TRBJ2-3, with a weak D call TRBD2 (6 bases). Trimming left V 2 bases short and J 2 bases short, with 14 bases between. This CDR3 comprises 16 residues. The germline gives CDR1 MNHEY, CDR2 SMNVEV (reference sequence). CDR3 amino acids: CASSLRSGLTTDTQYF. DNA for the CDR3: TGTGCCAGCAGTTTAAGAAGCGGGCTGACCACAGATACGCAGTATTTT.

This clonotype showed up many times. The rearrangement links TRBV20-1 to TRBJ2-1, with D unclear. The germline CDR1 and CDR2 sequences are DFQATT and SNEGSKA (reference sequence). The CDR3 is made up of 18 amino acids. Trimming took off 4 bases at V and 0 bases at J, with 22 bases between the two ends. The CDR3 DNA follows: TGCAGTGCTACATCTCCCATCGACCCTGGTCGCTCCTACAATGAGCAGTTCTTC. It translates to CSATSPIDPGRSYNEQFF.

This clonotype has at least ten counts. This may come from a read error, since a much larger clone is one base off. The chain combines TRBV28 with TRBJ1-6, with no clear D. Germline V gene lookup returns CDR1 MDHEN and CDR2 SYDVKM. V dropped 4 bases and J dropped 10 bases, with 17 bases sitting between them. This CDR3 comprises 15 residues. CDR3 amino acids: CASSYQPPVGSPLHF. The CDR3 bases are TGTGCCAGCAGTTACCAGCCCCCGGTGGGGTCACCCCTCCACTTT.

As to this clonotype: This may come from a read error, since a much larger clone is one base off. The chain recombines TRBV5-4 with TRBJ2-5; TRBD1 aligns across 9 bases. After removal of 5 bases from V and 5 bases from J, the junction contained 13 bases not matched to a gene. The length of the CDR3 is 16 residues. CDR1 and CDR2 (germline): SGHNT, YYREEE (reference sequence). The CDR3 loop reads CASREPPTGGGETQYF. The CDR3 nucleotides are TGTGCCAGCAGAGAACCCCCGACAGGGGGTGGGGAGACCCAGTACTTC.

This clonotype was seen many times. Here the CDR3 DNA reads TGTGCCAGCTCCCCTACCGGGGAGCTGTTTTTT. Protein sequence: CASSPTGELFF. This rearrangement joins TRBV18 to TRBJ2-2; D is undetermined. The germline CDR1 and CDR2 sequences are KGHSH and LQKENI. This CDR3 has 11 residues. The V end lost 6 bases, the J end lost 5 bases, and 4 bases lay between the germline ends.

V and J are TRBV9 and TRBJ2-1; the D gene is possibly TRBD2 (6 bases). CDR3 length equals 14 residues. Germline V CDR1 and CDR2: SGDLS, YYNGEE. Trimming took 4 bases from V and 4 from J, leaving 12 bases between them. The CDR3 coding sequence is TGTGCCAGCAGCCAGACTAGAATTTACAATGAGCAGTTCTTC. The encoded protein is CASSQTRIYNEQFF.

The sample holds many counts of this clonotype. J is TRBJ2-5 and V is TRBV6-1, with 9 bases identical to TRBD2. Germline values: CDR1 MNHNS, CDR2 SASEGT. J lost 4 bases, V lost 1 base, and 7 bases had no gene match. The CDR3 runs 16 residues. This CDR3 is CASSEGNSGRGETQYF. The CDR3 DNA is TGTGCCAGCAGTGAAGGCAATAGCGGGAGAGGAGAGACCCAGTACTTC.